This T cell receptor (beta chain) was observed in a study of T cells after posttransplantation cyclophosphamide. Cyclophosphamide on days +3 and +4 followed busulfan-fludarabine conditioning and a marrow graft. This table comes from immunoSEQ multiplex PCR, and its TCRdb copy is limited to in-frame clones, with some not included. Counted here are 15,000 to 20,000 clones, around 73% occurring once; the ten biggest clones make up around a third. Germline V CDR1 and CDR2: SQVTM, ANQGSEA. Trimming took 2 bases from V and 5 from J, leaving 9 bases between them. The CDR3 is 13 amino acids. The receptor comes from a female patient between 40 and 50 years old who received an allogeneic stem cell transplant from a related donor, was CMV-positive, and had no GVHD. Certain T cells may be donor cells from the graft. The V call is TRBV29-1, the J call TRBJ2-2; D might be TRBD1 (6 bases). The material sequenced was CD8+ T cells sorted from PBMCs, taken around 2,000 days after a stem cell transplant with posttransplant cyclophosphamide. CDR3 amino acids: CSVEPTGTGELFF. The CDR3 DNA reads TGCAGCGTTGAACCCACAGGGACCGGGGAGCTGTTTTTT.